The subject of this entry is one T cell receptor beta chain. The data originate from a study of shared clonotypes between healthy human individuals. Trimming removed 3 bases at V and 8 bases at J, with 13 bases between. Looked up from germline, CDR1 is SGHTA and CDR2 is FQGNSA. CDR3 length: 13 residues. Clones were read by immunoSEQ multiplex PCR, and TCRdb kept only the in-frame ones, dropping some. The sample includes about 380,000 clones, 96% of them seen just once. The sequenced sample was memory CD8+ T cells sorted from blood. Subset denoted: CD45RO+ cells pooled with CCR7-negative TemRA cells. The chain employs TRBV7-2 and TRBJ1-1, with D perhaps matching TRBD1 (5 bases). This clonotype was sampled from a man in his thirties or forties in good health. CDR3 nucleotides: TGTGCCAGCAGCTTTAGCGTCGGGGGAGAAGCTTTCTTT. As protein: CASSFSVGGEAFF.